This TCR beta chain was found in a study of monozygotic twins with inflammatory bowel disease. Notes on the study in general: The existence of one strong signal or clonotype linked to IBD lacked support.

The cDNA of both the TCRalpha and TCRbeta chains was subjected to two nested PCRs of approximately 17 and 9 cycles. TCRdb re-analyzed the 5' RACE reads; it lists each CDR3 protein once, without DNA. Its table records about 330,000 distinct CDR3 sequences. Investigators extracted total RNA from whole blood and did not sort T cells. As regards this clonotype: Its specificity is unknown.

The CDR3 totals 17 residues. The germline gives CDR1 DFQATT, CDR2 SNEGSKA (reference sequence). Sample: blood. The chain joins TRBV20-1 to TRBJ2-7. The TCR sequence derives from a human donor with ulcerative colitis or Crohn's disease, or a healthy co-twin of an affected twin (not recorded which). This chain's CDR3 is CSARDLLATHPFYEQYF.